The entry that follows covers one T cell receptor beta chain sequence. Its antigen remains unidentified. Trimming stripped 5 bases from V and 8 bases from J, with 15 bases between. The CDR3 extends over 14 amino acids. Germline CDR1 reads SGHTA; CDR2 reads FQGNSA. Sequencing of TCR beta was performed on blood CD8+ and CD4+ T cells. Negative isolation was applied to CD8+ and CD4+ T cells, and FACS enrichment was applied to TEMRA cells. An amount of RNA that ranged from roughly 0.5 to 1 ug was reverse transcribed with random hexamers. By means of immunoSEQ multiplex PCR, TCR beta CDR3 spanning 54 Vbeta and 13 Jbeta underwent amplification. TCRdb re-derived calls from the immunoSEQ multiplex PCR reads in MiXCR, one entry per CDR3 protein. The repertoire holds some 180,000 distinct CDR3 sequences, with 93% as singletons. The data stem from a study of CD8 T cells in Susac syndrome. General study points: The study recognized that its TCR sequencing and HLA analysis covered a relatively small number of individuals.

The TCR originated in a human donor in good health. This rearrangement joins TRBV7-2 to TRBJ1-4; no clear D. The specimen was CD4+ T cells from PBMCs. The CDR3: CASSRASAGEKLFF. The CDR3, as DNA: TGTGCCAGCAGCCGAGCCAGCGCCGGGGAAAAACTGTTTTTT.